This TCR beta chain comes out of a study of blood T cell repertoires in COVID-19. Study-level information: Some COVID-19 samples were acute and others convalescent; all came from the United States, Italy and Spain. PBMCs, B-cell-depleted T cells, or T cells were the source of the cDNA or gDNA that made up the material.

Authors' methods: Reference gene primer amplification gave nucleated cell count estimates. TCRdb keeps only in-frame clones here, not all; method: immunoSEQ multiplex PCR. D and trimming come from the DNA, and the V and J calls and clone size come from that table. This table holds some 60,000 clones, just under 95% found once. There are 16 residues in the CDR3. V gave up 4 bases and J gave up 5 bases, with 17 bases separating them. Per the germline V gene, CDR1 is MDHEN and CDR2 is SYDVKM. The table lists this clone with a count of one. The V and J genes are TRBV28 and TRBJ2-2, with D perhaps TRBD2 (6 bases). The sequenced sample consisted of peripheral blood. The TCR comes from a human donor in a cohort sampled during active COVID-19. The CDR3 region is CASSSRPGLLTGELFF. The CDR3 DNA follows: TGTGCCAGCAGTTCGAGGCCGGGACTCCTAACCGGGGAGCTGTTTTTT.